Ten or more counts support the clone carrying this T cell receptor (beta chain). The antigen is unknown. The data were taken from a study of Graves' ophthalmopathy and Graves' hyperthyroidism. Amplification of TCR beta CDR3 regions used RNA transcripts. An opening RT-PCR round employed HTBI primers and preceded a second-round multiplex PCR. MiXCR, applied by TCRdb to the multiplex PCR reads, yields one record per CDR3 protein. The data hold 150,000 to 200,000 distinct CDR3 sequences, with roughly 36% observed a single time. Whole-study results and caveats: Classification of ophthalmopathy versus stable hyperthyroidism by a 13-signature model yielded around 90% sensitivity and roughly 80% specificity. In blood appeared most of the expanded thyroid clonotypes whose frequency exceeded 0.001.

Trimming removed 0 bases from V and 6 bases from J, with 15 bases in between. This CDR3 region has 14 residues. Germline V gives CDR1 GTSNPN, CDR2 SVGIG (reference sequence). Under 3 months in duration, the ophthalmopathy in affected donors had moderate-to-severe activity, CAS ≥3 and NOSPECS ≥4. It was from over 8.5 ml of fresh peripheral blood that the PBMCs came. The V gene is TRBV30, the J gene TRBJ2-7; TRBD2 might be the D (6 bases). The source is a man aged 30-40 years with Graves' ophthalmopathy. Material: peripheral blood. The CDR3 loop is CAWSVVGGTREQYF. CDR3 DNA sequence: TGTGCCTGGAGTGTAGTGGGAGGTACGCGCGAGCAGTACTTC.